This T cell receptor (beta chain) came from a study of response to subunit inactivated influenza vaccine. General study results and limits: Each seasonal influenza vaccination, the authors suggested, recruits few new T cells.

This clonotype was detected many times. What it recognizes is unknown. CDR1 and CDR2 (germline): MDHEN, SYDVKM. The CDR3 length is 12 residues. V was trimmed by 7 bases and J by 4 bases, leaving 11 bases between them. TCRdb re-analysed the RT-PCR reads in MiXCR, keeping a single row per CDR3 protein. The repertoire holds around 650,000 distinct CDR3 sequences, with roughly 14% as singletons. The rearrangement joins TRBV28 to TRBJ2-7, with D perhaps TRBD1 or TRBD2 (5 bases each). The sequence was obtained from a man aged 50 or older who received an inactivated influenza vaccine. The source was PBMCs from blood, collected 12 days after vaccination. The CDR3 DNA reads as TGTGCCAGCAATGAGGGGACGTACGAGCAGTACTTC. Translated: CASNEGTYEQYF. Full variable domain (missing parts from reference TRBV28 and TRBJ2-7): DVKVTQSSRYLVKRTGEKVFLECVQDMDHENMFWYRQDPGLGLRLIYFSYDVKMKEKGDIPEGYSVSREKKERFSLILESASTNQTSMYLCASNEGTYEQYFGPGTRLTVT.